This TCR beta chain was profiled in a study of blood T cells in healthy people across ages. Study at large: Capturing about one barcoded beta molecule per two T cells was achieved by template switching.

Concerning this clonotype: Its antigen remains unidentified.

Primers used in a second PCR of roughly 6 to 12 cycles were a sample-barcoded 5' primer and a J-beta primer mix. Each CDR3 protein is one row after TCRdb ran MiXCR on the 5' RACE reads. The table has around 1,600,000 distinct CDR3 sequences, under 55% seen once. The germline V and J ends were trimmed by 2 bases and 5 bases, with 10 bases remaining between them. The germline V gene encodes CDR1 DFQATT and CDR2 SNEGSKA (reference sequence). The CDR3 loop spans 13 amino acids. Approximately 9 milliliters of peripheral blood were drawn from each donor into EDTA-treated tubes. Overall study findings and caveats: Fewer expanded clones and more diversity marked long-lived versus aged donors. Unsorted PBMCs prevented conclusive naive versus antigen-experienced comparison.

Material for sequencing was blood. The clonotype was recovered from a woman aged 18-30 years in good health. The rearrangement links TRBV20-1 to TRBJ1-5, with unresolved D. CDR3 sequence reads: CSARIQIYQPQHF. CDR3 coding DNA: TGCAGTGCTAGAATTCAGATTTATCAGCCCCAGCATTTT.